Listed here are 23 T cell receptor beta chains from one sample, sequenced in a study of cytomegalovirus exposure and HLA in healthy donors. Assay used: immunoSEQ multiplex PCR; TCRdb lists only in-frame clones, some missing. The top ten hold 4.5% to 7% of the sample, which has under 250,000 clones, approximately 82% seen once. The sequencing sample was made of PBMCs. The receptors were gathered from a woman between 18 and 30 years old in good health and CMV-seronegative.

The chain is built from TRBV4-1 and TRBJ2-1; TRBD2 is a possible D gene (6 bases). The germline V and J ends were trimmed by 4 bases and 5 bases, with 12 bases remaining between them. Germline CDR1 MGHRA, CDR2 YSYEKL. The CDR3 is 14 amino acids. CDR3 in DNA: TGCGCCAGCAGCCGCTATAGCGGCCACAATGAGCAGTTCTTC. This encodes CASSRYSGHNEQFF.

This clone was observed a handful of times. V gene TRBV29-1 combines with J gene TRBJ1-5, with D perhaps TRBD1 (5 bases). The CDR3 runs 13 residues. Germline V lookup: CDR1 SQVTM, CDR2 ANQGSEA. Trimming shortened V by 5 bases and J by 3 bases, and 11 bases separated the two germline ends. CDR3 nucleotides: TGCAGCGTTTTGGCAGGGCCCAATCAGCCCCAGCATTTT. Residues: CSVLAGPNQPQHF.

The chain joins TRBV29-1 to TRBJ2-2, with D possibly matching TRBD2 (6 bases). The CDR3 length is 15 residues. Germline CDR1 and CDR2: SQVTM and ANQGSEA. Trimming shortened V by 6 bases and J by 2 bases, and 16 bases separated the two germline ends. The chain's CDR3 is CSVQAGLGNTGELFF. CDR3 sequence (DNA): TGCAGCGTGCAGGCGGGGTTGGGTAACACCGGGGAGCTGTTTTTT.

This chain links TRBV9 with TRBJ2-7, with a tentative D call TRBD1 (6 bases). Trimming cost V 0 bases and J 2 bases, with 12 bases left between them. The CDR3 length is 15 residues. The V gene's germline CDR1 is SGDLS and CDR2 YYNGEE. The CDR3 DNA reads TGTGCCAGCAGCGTAGGCTTGGGGGCCGCCTACGAGCAGTACTTC. Translated, it gives CASSVGLGAAYEQYF. Together with reference TRBV9 and TRBJ2-7, the CDR3 gives the full variable domain: DSGVTQTPKHLITATGQRVTLRCSPRSGDLSVYWYQQSLDQGLQFLIQYYNGEERAKGNILERFSAQQFPDLHSELNLSSLELGDSALYFCASSVGLGAAYEQYFGPGTRLTVT.

The CDR3 sequence is CASSPWATNQPQHF. CDR3 DNA sequence: TGTGCCAGTTCTCCCTGGGCAACAAATCAGCCCCAGCATTTT. The chain recombines TRBV19 with TRBJ1-5; D not resolved. Germline V gene data show CDR1 as LNHDA and CDR2 as SQIVND (reference sequence). The V end was cut by 8 bases, the J end by 4 bases, with 15 bases between. This CDR3 is built from 14 residues.

The chain recombines TRBV9 with TRBJ2-5; possibly TRBD1 for D (6 bases). Trimming stripped 3 bases from V and 2 bases from J, with 11 bases between. This CDR3 contains 14 residues. Per germline, CDR1 SGDLS and CDR2 YYNGEE. The DNA of the CDR3 is TGTGCCAGCAGCGGGGACACCTTACAAGAGACCCAGTACTTC. Its protein is CASSGDTLQETQYF.

The V gene is TRBV28, the J gene TRBJ2-7, with 11 bases matching TRBD1. The V gene's germline CDR1 is MDHEN and CDR2 SYDVKM. The ends lost 5 bases at V and 5 bases at J; junction bases unmatched: 5. CDR3 length: 14 residues. The CDR3 nucleotides are TGTGCCAGCAGTGGGCCGGGACAGGGGGACGAGCAGTACTTC. This translates into CASSGPGQGDEQYF.

This rearrangement joins TRBV9 to TRBJ2-1; 11 nucleotides match TRBD2. Germline V gene lookup returns CDR1 SGDLS and CDR2 YYNGEE. The trim removed 3 bases at V and 5 bases at J, leaving 1 base unmatched. The CDR3 is 14 residues long. The CDR3, as DNA: TGTGCCAGCAGCGAGACTAGCGGGGACAATGAGCAGTTCTTC. It specifies CASSETSGDNEQFF.

The rearrangement links TRBV25-1 to TRBJ2-1; D is possibly TRBD1 (5 bases). Germline CDR1 is MGHDK and CDR2 is SYGVNS. Between the trimmed V and J ends, which lost 5 bases and 8 bases, there was a span of 16 bases. The CDR3 length is 14 residues. The CDR3 DNA follows: TGTGCCAGCAGTCCCTCTAGGGGAAGGGATGAGCAGTTCTTC. Translated, it gives CASSPSRGRDEQFF.

The chain uses TRBV6-8 and TRBJ1-5, with 10 bases fitting TRBD1. After removal of 2 bases from V and 7 bases from J, the junction contained 5 bases not matched to a gene. The CDR3 runs to 15 residues. Per germline, CDR1 MNHGY and CDR2 SAAAGT. In DNA, the CDR3 is TGTGCCAGCAGTTACGAGACAGGGGGCGGACAGCCCCAGCATTTT. This codes for CASSYETGGGQPQHF.

The chain links TRBV5-1 to TRBJ1-6; TRBD1 matches at 9 bases. Germline-derived CDR1 and CDR2 are SGHRS and YFSETQ. The V gene end was trimmed by 3 bases and the J gene end by 6 bases; junction bases not matched to a gene: 7. This CDR3 is 16 amino acids long. The CDR3 loop is CASSSSGTGSNSPLHF. The DNA of the CDR3 is TGCGCCAGCAGCTCTTCCGGGACAGGGTCTAATTCACCCCTCCACTTT. Full variable domain (rest looked up from reference TRBV5-1 and TRBJ1-6): KAGVTQTPRYLIKTRGQQVTLSCSPISGHRSVSWYQQTPGQGLQFLFEYFSETQRNKGNFPGRFSGRQFSNSRSEMNVSTLELGDSALYLCASSSSGTGSNSPLHFGNGTRLTVT.

This chain connects TRBV5-1 to TRBJ2-1, with TRBD2 matching over 9 bases. Germline V gives CDR1 SGHRS, CDR2 YFSETQ. Unmatched junction bases numbered 8, after V lost 0 bases and J lost 4 bases. CDR3 size: 17 residues. The CDR3 region is CASSLDAAGGPYNEQFF. DNA of the CDR3: TGCGCCAGCAGCTTGGATGCGGCGGGGGGGCCGTACAATGAGCAGTTCTTC.

The gene calls are TRBV7-8 and TRBJ2-5; D may be TRBD1 or TRBD2 (5 bases each). Germline CDR1 reads SGHVS; CDR2 reads FQNEAQ. The CDR3 spans 19 residues. V lost 1 base and J 2 bases, leaving 23 bases between the germline ends. The CDR3 reads CASSLGVIGGREVQETQYF. CDR3 DNA: TGTGCCAGCAGCTTAGGTGTTATTGGGGGAAGGGAAGTACAAGAGACCCAGTACTTC.

The chain has TRBV7-3 and TRBJ2-6; unclear D gene. Germline V gene sequence: CDR1 SGHTA, CDR2 FQGTGA. The CDR3 length is 17 residues. V shed 5 bases and J shed 0 bases, with 14 bases lying between them. The CDR3 spells CASSARPRFSGANVLTF. CDR3 DNA: TGTGCCAGCAGCGCCCGACCGAGGTTCTCTGGGGCCAACGTCCTGACTTTC.

The chain combines TRBV6-1 with TRBJ2-5, with D hard to call. CDR1 is MNHNS, CDR2 SASEGT, per germline. The CDR3 loop spans 15 amino acids. The V end was cut by 1 base, the J end by 5 bases, with 14 bases between. CDR3 nucleotide sequence: TGTGCCAGCAGTGAAGAAGAAAAACCGAGGGAGACCCAGTACTTC. Its protein is CASSEEEKPRETQYF.

The chain couples TRBV15 to TRBJ1-2; D possibly corresponds to TRBD1 (5 bases). V lost 4 bases, J lost 5 bases, and 11 bases lay in between. Per the germline V gene, CDR1 is LNHNV and CDR2 is YYDKDF (reference sequence). The CDR3 spans 13 residues. The CDR3 sequence: CATSTYGAYGYTF. The CDR3 nucleotides read TGTGCCACCAGCACCTACGGGGCTTATGGCTACACCTTC.

There are a few counts of this clone. V usage is TRBV21-1 and J usage is TRBJ1-4; TRBD1 is the table's D call, not checked against the DNA. TRBV21-1 is a known pseudogene. The length of the CDR3 is 16 residues. CDR3 bases: TGTGCCAGCAGGGCGACAGCTCAATCAACTAATGAAAAACTGTTTTTT. It specifies CASRATAQSTNEKLFF.

The V call is TRBV19, the J call TRBJ1-2; TRBD1 might be the D (5 bases). The CDR3 length is 13 residues. Germline V gene lookup returns CDR1 LNHDA and CDR2 SQIVND (reference sequence). V shed 3 bases and J shed 8 bases, with 13 bases lying between them. CDR3 sequence (DNA): TGTGCCAGTAGTATGCCCCAGGGCTGGGGCTACACCTTC. Translating it yields CASSMPQGWGYTF.

DNA for the CDR3: TGTGCCAGCAGCACCCTTGGGGGACAGGGGGCAGGAGAAAAACTGTTTTTT. Translation gives CASSTLGGQGAGEKLFF. This rearrangement joins TRBV5-4 to TRBJ1-4; 12 positions match TRBD1. V gave up 4 bases and J gave up 8 bases; unmatched junction bases: 12. Germline CDR1 and CDR2: SGHNT and YYREEE (reference sequence). The CDR3 totals 17 residues.

The genes are TRBV6-1 and TRBJ1-1; D is unresolved. This CDR3 region has 14 residues. CDR1 and CDR2 from the germline V gene are MNHNS and SASEGT. Trimming cost V 3 bases and J 5 bases, with 13 bases left between them. The CDR3 DNA is TGTGCCAGCAGTGATGGAAGGCCCAAAACTGAAGCTTTCTTT. This codes for CASSDGRPKTEAFF.

In its sample, this clone was seen once. The genes are TRBV5-1 and TRBJ2-3; no definite D call. Looked up from germline, CDR1 is SGHRS and CDR2 is YFSETQ. The CDR3 consists of 16 residues. The V and J ends lost 0 bases and 2 bases respectively, with 13 bases between them. Here the CDR3 reads CASSLALGGNTDTQYF. CDR3 DNA: TGCGCCAGCAGCTTGGCTTTGGGCGGAAACACAGATACGCAGTATTTT.

The table lists this clone with a few counts. This chain connects TRBV19 to TRBJ1-2; D possibly corresponds to TRBD1 (6 bases). Trimming pared 1 base from V and 7 bases from J, leaving 13 bases between. Germline V gene data show CDR1 as LNHDA and CDR2 as SQIVND (reference sequence). This CDR3 spans 14 amino acids. This CDR3 is CASSIVSGDRGYTF. CDR3 in DNA: TGTGCCAGTAGTATAGTGTCAGGGGACCGTGGCTACACCTTC.

This chain joins TRBV6-6 and TRBJ2-3, with unresolved D. Germline V CDR1 and CDR2: MNHNY, SVGAGI (reference sequence). The CDR3 runs 12 residues. Trimming took 1 base from V and 6 from J, leaving 5 bases between them. The DNA of the CDR3 is TGTGCCAGCAGTTACTTAGAGGATACGCAGTATTTT. This sequence encodes CASSYLEDTQYF.